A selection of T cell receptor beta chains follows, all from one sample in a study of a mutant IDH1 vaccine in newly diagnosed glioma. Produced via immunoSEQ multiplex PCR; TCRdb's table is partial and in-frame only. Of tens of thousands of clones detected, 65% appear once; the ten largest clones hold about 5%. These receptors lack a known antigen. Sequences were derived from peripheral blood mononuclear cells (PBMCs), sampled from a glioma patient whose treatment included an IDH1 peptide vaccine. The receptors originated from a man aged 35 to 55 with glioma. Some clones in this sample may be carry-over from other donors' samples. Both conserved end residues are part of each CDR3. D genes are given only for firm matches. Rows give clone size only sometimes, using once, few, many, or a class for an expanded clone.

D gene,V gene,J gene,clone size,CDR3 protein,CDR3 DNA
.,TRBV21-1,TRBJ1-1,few,CASSTKDRGGTEAFF,TGTGCCAGCAGCACCAAGGACAGGGGCGGCACTGAAGCTTTCTTT
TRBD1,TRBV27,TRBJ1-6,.,CASRRDRGNSPLHF,TGTGCCAGCAGGCGCGACAGGGGTAATTCACCCCTCCACTTT
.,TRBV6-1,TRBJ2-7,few,CASSVGFYEQYF,TGTGCCAGCAGTGTAGGTTTCTACGAGCAGTACTTC
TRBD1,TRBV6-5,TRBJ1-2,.,CASRSGQGHYGYTF,TGTGCCAGCAGGTCCGGACAGGGTCACTACGGCTACACCTTC
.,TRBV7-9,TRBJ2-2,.,CASSLRVNTGELFF,TGTGCCAGCAGCTTGAGGGTTAACACCGGGGAGCTGTTTTTT
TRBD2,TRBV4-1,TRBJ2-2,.,CASSQQHRPGGSASTGELFF,TGCGCCAGCAGCCAACAACACCGCCCGGGAGGGTCGGCGTCCACCGGGGAGCTGTTTTTT
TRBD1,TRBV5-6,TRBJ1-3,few,CASSGQGSGNTIYF,TGTGCCAGCAGCGGACAGGGATCTGGAAACACCATATATTTT
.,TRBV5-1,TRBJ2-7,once,CASSLGAPFDEQYF,TGCGCCAGCAGCTTAGGCGCACCATTCGACGAGCAGTACTTC
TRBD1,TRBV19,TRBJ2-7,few,CASRGTGGYEQYF,TGTGCCAGTAGGGGGACAGGGGGCTACGAGCAGTACTTC
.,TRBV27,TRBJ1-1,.,CASSLFPGEAFF,TGTGCCAGCAGTTTATTTCCGGGTGAAGCTTTCTTT
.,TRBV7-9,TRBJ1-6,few,CASSSFDGPRWDSPLHF,TGTGCCAGCAGCTCTTTCGACGGGCCGCGCTGGGATTCACCCCTCCACTTT
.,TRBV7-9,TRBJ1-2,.,CASSLGGGNGYTF,TGTGCCAGCAGCTTAGGTGGCGGTAATGGCTACACCTTC
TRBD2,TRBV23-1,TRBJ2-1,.,CASSQAGGYHNEQFF,TGCGCCAGCAGTCAAGCGGGGGGTTACCACAATGAGCAGTTCTTC
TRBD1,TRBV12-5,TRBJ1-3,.,CASATGVEGSGNTIYF,TGTGCTAGTGCGACAGGGGTAGAGGGATCTGGAAACACCATATATTTT
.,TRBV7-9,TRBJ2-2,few,CAPGVGGLTGELFF,TGTGCCCCGGGAGTAGGAGGGCTCACCGGGGAGCTGTTTTTT
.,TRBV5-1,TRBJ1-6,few,CASYDSLNSPLHF,TGCGCCAGCTACGACAGTTTAAATTCACCCCTCCACTTT
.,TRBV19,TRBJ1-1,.,CASSIWGSTEAFF,TGTGCCAGTAGTATATGGGGTAGTACTGAAGCTTTCTTT
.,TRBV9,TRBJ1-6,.,CASSVGDSPLHF,TGTGCCAGCAGCGTAGGGGACTCACCCCTCCACTTT
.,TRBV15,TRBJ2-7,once,CATSGGTAYEQYF,TGTGCCACCAGCGGGGGGACAGCCTACGAGCAGTACTTC
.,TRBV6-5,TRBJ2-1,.,CASSPSGRGNEQFF,TGTGCCAGCAGCCCAAGCGGCAGGGGTAATGAGCAGTTCTTC
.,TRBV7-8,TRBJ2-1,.,CASIPQLSYNEQFF,TGTGCCAGCATACCCCAGCTATCCTACAATGAGCAGTTCTTC
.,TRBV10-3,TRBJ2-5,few,CATQLDGGETQYF,TGTGCCACACAACTAGACGGGGGTGAGACCCAGTACTTC
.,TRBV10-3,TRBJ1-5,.,CAISESMAGNQPQHF,TGTGCCATCAGTGAGTCGATGGCAGGCAATCAGCCCCAGCATTTT
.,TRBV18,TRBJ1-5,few,CASSPSLNQPQHF,TGTGCCAGCTCACCATCCCTTAATCAGCCCCAGCATTTT
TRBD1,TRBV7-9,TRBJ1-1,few,CASSLGRGPDAFF,TGTGCCAGCAGCTTAGGCAGGGGGCCCGACGCTTTCTTT
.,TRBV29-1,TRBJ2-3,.,CSGEQGVGTDTQYF,TGCAGCGGTGAACAGGGCGTAGGCACAGATACGCAGTATTTT
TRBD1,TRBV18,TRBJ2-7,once,CASSRDSSYEQYF,TGTGCCAGCTCCAGGGACAGCTCCTACGAGCAGTACTTC